A single sample gave rise to the 20 T cell receptor beta chains below, sequenced in a study of blood T cell repertoires in COVID-19. Measured with immunoSEQ multiplex PCR; TCRdb has only the in-frame clones, and not every one. This sample has approximately 330,000 clones, with 80% to 90% found just once. Sequenced: PBMCs or T cells enriched from blood (not recorded which). The origin of the receptors is a woman between 40 and 55 years old with acute COVID-19.

In DNA form, the CDR3 reads TGTGCCAGCAGCTTAGTTGGAGTTATCGGCTATGGCTACACCTTC. This translates into CASSLVGVIGYGYTF. This chain joins TRBV7-2 and TRBJ1-2, with no clear D. V shed 1 base and J shed 4 bases, with 13 bases lying between them. The CDR3 runs 15 residues. Germline values: CDR1 SGHTA, CDR2 FQGNSA.

The V gene is TRBV6-4, the J gene TRBJ2-2; TRBD2 matches 8 bases. Germline V gene data show CDR1 as MRHNA and CDR2 as SNTAGT. Losses at the gene ends were 3 bases for V and 3 bases for J; bases not matched to a gene: 12. This CDR3 spans 18 amino acids. The CDR3 nucleotides are TGTGCCAGCAGTGAGATCTGGACGGGAGGGTCCGACACCGGGGAGCTGTTTTTT. It yields the protein CASSEIWTGGSDTGELFF.

The V call is TRBV18, the J call TRBJ2-7; 8 bases agree with TRBD1. V lost 2 bases, J lost 6 bases, and 12 bases stayed unmatched. The germline CDR1 and CDR2 sequences are KGHSH and LQKENI. The CDR3 contains 16 residues. This chain's CDR3 is CASSPTTGTGVVEQYF. The CDR3 DNA follows: TGTGCCAGCTCACCAACAACCGGGACAGGTGTAGTCGAGCAGTACTTC.

J is TRBJ1-1 and V is TRBV13; D is possibly TRBD1 (6 bases). V lost 5 bases and J 5 bases, leaving 21 bases between the germline ends. The CDR3 totals 16 residues. The germline V gene encodes CDR1 PRHDT and CDR2 FYEKMQ (reference sequence). CDR3 in amino acids: CASSQGWGGLGTEAFF. CDR3 bases: TGTGCCAGCAGCCAGGGTTGGGGGGGCCTCGGGACTGAAGCTTTCTTT.

This chain joins TRBV19 and TRBJ1-1; D is ambiguous. The CDR3 extends over 16 amino acids. V was shortened by 3 bases and J by 2 bases, with 16 bases between the two germline ends. The V gene's germline CDR1 is LNHDA and CDR2 SQIVND (reference sequence). In DNA, the CDR3 is TGTGCCAGTAGTATCAGATGGGCTCGCTTTAACACTGAAGCTTTCTTT. Translation: CASSIRWARFNTEAFF.

This chain connects TRBV7-3 to TRBJ2-7; 7 nucleotides align to TRBD2. Germline lookup yields CDR1 SGHTA and CDR2 FQGTGA. This CDR3 has 17 amino acids. The J segment lost 2 bases and the V segment lost 0 bases, leaving 10 bases of the junction unmatched. CDR3 in amino acids: CASSLTFTGTTPYEQYF. CDR3 DNA sequence: TGTGCCAGCAGCTTAACGTTTACCGGGACTACTCCCTACGAGCAGTACTTC.

This clone was seen a handful of times. V usage is TRBV27 and J usage is TRBJ2-1; 12 nucleotides align to TRBD2. CDR1 is MNHEY, CDR2 SMNVEV, per germline (reference sequence). The CDR3 spans 15 residues. The ends lost 2 bases at V and 6 bases at J; junction bases unmatched: 2. The CDR3: CASSLGLAGSNEQFF. CDR3 coding DNA: TGTGCCAGCAGTTTAGGACTAGCGGGGTCCAATGAGCAGTTCTTC.

Comments on this clone: A read error may account for a junction end that differs from germline. The chain joins TRBV5-6 to TRBJ2-5; 8 nucleotides agree with TRBD1. Germline V gene data show CDR1 as SGHDT and CDR2 as YYEEEE. The length of the CDR3 is 16 residues. CDR3 DNA sequence: TGTGCCAGCACCTTGTGGACAGGGTCGGTTAGTAAGACCCAGTACTTC. It encodes CASTLWTGSVSKTQYF.

This chain links TRBV6-1 with TRBJ1-1; TRBD1 is a possible D gene (6 bases). The CDR3 is made up of 15 amino acids. Trimming removed 6 bases from V and 8 bases from J, with 22 bases in between. Germline-derived CDR1 and CDR2 are MNHNS and SASEGT. The CDR3 loop is CASSKRGQSPPEAFF. The DNA for the CDR3 is TGTGCCAGCAGCAAACGAGGACAGTCGCCTCCCGAAGCTTTCTTT.

The chain uses TRBV18 and TRBJ2-5, with 7 bases that match TRBD1. The V gene's germline CDR1 is KGHSH and CDR2 LQKENI. The CDR3 runs 16 residues. Trimming at V came to 4 bases and at J to 2 bases, leaving 10 bases not matched to a gene. CDR3 nucleotides: TGTGCCAGCTCACACTTGGCTGGGACAGTTCAAGAGACCCAGTACTTC. It codes for CASSHLAGTVQETQYF.

As for this clone: At one of its ends the junction is not consistent with the germline gene, which may arise from a read error. The chain has TRBV7-2 and TRBJ1-2; D is perhaps TRBD1 (6 bases). Germline CDR1 reads SGHTA; CDR2 reads FQGNSA. This CDR3 contains 14 residues. The DNA of the CDR3 is TGTGCTAGCAGCTTAGGGGGGGGCGTCTATGGCTACACCTTC. As protein: CASSLGGGVYGYTF.

The V call is TRBV3-1 (or the pseudogene TRBV3-2), the J call TRBJ1-6; 9 nucleotides match TRBD1. The trim removed 1 base at V and 6 bases at J, leaving 4 bases unmatched. This CDR3 is 16 amino acids long. Germline-derived CDR1 and CDR2 are LGHDT and YNNKEL (reference sequence). CDR3 in amino acids: CASSQAPQGANSPLHF. The CDR3 bases are TGTGCCAGCAGCCAAGCCCCACAGGGGGCTAATTCACCCCTCCACTTT.

V and J are TRBV7-8 and TRBJ1-1, with D unresolved. Trimming removed 5 bases at V and 0 bases at J, with 7 bases between. CDR1 is SGHVS and CDR2 is FQNEAQ in the germline V gene. The length of the CDR3 is 13 residues. The CDR3 bases are TGTGCCAGCAGCGAGGTCATGAACACTGAAGCTTTCTTT. Encoded protein: CASSEVMNTEAFF.

J is TRBJ2-7 and V is TRBV6-1, with D possibly TRBD1 on 5 matching bases. CDR3 length: 14 amino acids. Germline V CDR1 and CDR2: MNHNS, SASEGT. Trimming left V 0 bases short and J 3 bases short, with 9 bases between. CDR3 nucleotides: TGTGCCAGCAGTGAAGCGGGGCAGGGCTACGAGCAGTACTTC. It encodes CASSEAGQGYEQYF.

The chain carries TRBV6-2 or TRBV6-3 and TRBJ2-1, with 11 bases fitting TRBD2. The CDR3 runs 19 residues. Germline V gene data show CDR1 as MNHEY and CDR2 as SVGEGT. With 0 bases clipped from V and 0 bases from J, the junction kept 7 bases outside the gene matches. In DNA, the CDR3 is TGTGCCAGCAGTTACTCGGAGCTAGCGGGGGGCTACTCCTACAATGAGCAGTTCTTC. Protein sequence: CASSYSELAGGYSYNEQFF.

This clone was counted a single time. The V gene is TRBV5-1, the J gene TRBJ2-3, with 7 bases identical to TRBD1. The CDR3 spans 16 residues. J gave up 0 bases and V 0 bases, and 4 bases lay outside the gene matches. CDR1 and CDR2 (germline): SGHRS, YFSETQ. The CDR3 nucleotides are TGCGCCAGCAGCTTGGGACAGGGTATAAGCACAGATACGCAGTATTTT. It translates to CASSLGQGISTDTQYF.

V gene TRBV24-1 combines with J gene TRBJ2-1, with D maybe TRBD2 (7 bases). The CDR3 runs 15 residues. Trimming stripped 8 bases from V and 4 bases from J, with 17 bases between. The germline V gene encodes CDR1 KGHDR and CDR2 SFDVKD. Written as DNA, the CDR3 is TGTGCCACCACCTCTGGGGGGGCGGCGTACAATGAGCAGTTCTTC. It yields the protein CATTSGGAAYNEQFF.

This clone occurred a few times. The V and J genes are TRBV2 and TRBJ2-7; no clear D gene. V was pared by 3 bases and J by 3 bases, with 6 bases between. The CDR3 extends over 12 amino acids. CDR1 and CDR2 (germline): SNHLY, FYNNEI. The CDR3 sequence is CASSDSYYEQYF. The CDR3, as DNA: TGTGCCAGCAGTGACAGTTACTACGAGCAGTACTTC.

This chain connects TRBV10-3 to TRBJ1-4; no firm D call. The CDR3 length is 13 residues. Trimming shortened V by 4 bases and J by 11 bases, and 14 bases separated the two germline ends. Germline CDR1 is ENHRY and CDR2 is SYGVKD. The CDR3 is CAISAGSDGKLFF. CDR3 nucleotide sequence: TGTGCCATCAGTGCTGGGTCAGACGGGAAACTGTTTTTT.

V is TRBV7-6 and J is TRBJ1-1; the D is unclear. Germline V gene lookup returns CDR1 SGHVS and CDR2 FNYEAQ. V was clipped by 5 bases and J by 1 base, with 8 bases between them. The CDR3 consists of 13 residues. This CDR3 is CASSGAENTEAFF. In DNA, the CDR3 is TGTGCCAGCAGCGGAGCAGAGAACACTGAAGCTTTCTTT.